What follows describes a single T cell receptor beta chain. TCRdb analysed the 5' RACE reads with MiXCR anew, one entry per CDR3 protein. Counted here are 40,000 to 45,000 distinct CDR3 sequences, around 6.1% occurring once; the ten biggest clones make up roughly 20%. This sample is drawn from a study of early T cells in non-severe SARS-CoV-2 infection. The CDR3 sequence is 15 residues long. From germline, CDR1 is LGHNA and CDR2 YSLEER. J gave up 5 bases and V 0 bases, and 6 bases lay outside the gene matches. The source material was whole blood, sampled at baseline. The receptor was isolated from an adult who was a healthcare worker with PCR-confirmed SARS-CoV-2 infection or an uninfected control (not recorded which). The V gene is TRBV4-3, the J gene TRBJ1-1, with 7 positions matching TRBD1. CDR3: CASSQDRDRGTEAFF. DNA for the CDR3: TGCGCCAGCAGCCAAGACCGGGACAGAGGGACTGAAGCTTTCTTT.